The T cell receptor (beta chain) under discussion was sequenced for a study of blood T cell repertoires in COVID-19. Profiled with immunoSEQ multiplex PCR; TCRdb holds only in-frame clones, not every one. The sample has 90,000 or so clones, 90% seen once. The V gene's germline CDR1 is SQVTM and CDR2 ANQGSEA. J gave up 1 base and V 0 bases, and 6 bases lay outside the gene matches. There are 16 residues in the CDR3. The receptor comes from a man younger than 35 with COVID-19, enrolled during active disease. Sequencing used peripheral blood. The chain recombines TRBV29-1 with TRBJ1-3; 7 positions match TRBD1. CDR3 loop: CSVEDPRDRSGNTIYF. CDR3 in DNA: TGCAGCGTTGAAGACCCACGGGACAGATCTGGAAACACCATATATTTT.